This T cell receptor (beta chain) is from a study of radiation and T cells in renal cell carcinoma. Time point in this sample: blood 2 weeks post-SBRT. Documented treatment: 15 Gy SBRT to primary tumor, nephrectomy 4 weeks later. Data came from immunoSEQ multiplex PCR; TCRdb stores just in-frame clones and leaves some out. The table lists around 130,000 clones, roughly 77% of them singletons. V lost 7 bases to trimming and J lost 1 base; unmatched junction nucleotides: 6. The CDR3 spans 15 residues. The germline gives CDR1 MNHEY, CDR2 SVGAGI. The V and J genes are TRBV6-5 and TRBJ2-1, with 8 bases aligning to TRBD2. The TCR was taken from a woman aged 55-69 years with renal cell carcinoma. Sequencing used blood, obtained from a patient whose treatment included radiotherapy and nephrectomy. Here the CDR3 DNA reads TGTGCCAGCAAGGAACGGGAGGGGTCCTACAATGAGCAGTTCTTC. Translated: CASKEREGSYNEQFF.